This T cell receptor beta chain was profiled in a study of T cell repertoires in cytomegalovirus infection (dated by TCRdb to the late 2010s). Broadly, across the study: The HLA type of each donor mattered for the analysis, because public TCR beta signatures pointed to carriage of CMV infection along with the matching HLA type. Beyond this particular receptor, the publication reports: In the ex vivo response, HLA-C-restricted CMV-specific TCR beta clonotypes were dominant, and in two of eight donors the single most frequent clonotype came from this HLA-C-restricted group. Carriers of CMV infection plus the relevant HLA type were discriminated by the cumulative frequency of public TCR beta family members in the study cohort and in an independent approximately 340-donor cohort.

This clonotype was recorded a few times. This receptor's antigen is unknown. Qualities for individual bases were not recorded, and no much larger clone is one base off. Sequenced on an Illumina HiSeq 1500. The public reads were run again by TCRdb, first through fastp at Q25 and then through MiXCR, and only productive beta chains were kept. All rows with the same CDR3 protein become a single entry with the most common DNA and genes. Recorded for this sample are 100,000 to 150,000 distinct CDR3 sequences; 24% of them occurred a single time. The ten largest clones take up 30% to 40% of the sample. The sequence was collected from a human donor in good health (CMV status not recorded). Some clones in this sample may be carry-over from other donors' samples. The sequenced material came from PBMCs, sequenced either directly or after in vitro stimulation (not recorded which).

The sequence in DNA is TGTGCCAGCAGCTTAGGATCGACTAGCGGGAGCCAGGAGACCCAGTACTTC. Protein translation: CASSLGSTSGSQETQYF. The chain is assembled from TRBV28 and TRBJ2-5; TRBD2 fits 12 bases in the junction. According to the germline V gene, CDR1 reads MDHEN and CDR2 reads SYDVKM. Reading from cysteine to phenylalanine, the CDR3 counts 17 amino acids. Of all the DNA, just the CDR3 is kept, 51 bases in frame from base 1. For this chain, trimming is 6 bases at the V end and 5 bases at the J end, and the number of junction bases without a gene match is 13.